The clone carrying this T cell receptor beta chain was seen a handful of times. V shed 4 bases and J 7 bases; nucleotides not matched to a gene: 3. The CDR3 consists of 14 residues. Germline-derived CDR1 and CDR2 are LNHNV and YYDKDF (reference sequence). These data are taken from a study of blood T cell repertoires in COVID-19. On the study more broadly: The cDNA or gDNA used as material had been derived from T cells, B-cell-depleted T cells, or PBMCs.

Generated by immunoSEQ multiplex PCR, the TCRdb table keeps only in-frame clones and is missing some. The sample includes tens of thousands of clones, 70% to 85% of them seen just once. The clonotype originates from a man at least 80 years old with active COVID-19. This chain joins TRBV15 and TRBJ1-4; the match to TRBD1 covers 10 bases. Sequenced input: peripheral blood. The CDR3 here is CATSMDRGSEKLFF. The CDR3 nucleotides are TGTGCCACCAGCATGGACAGGGGGAGTGAAAAACTGTTTTTT. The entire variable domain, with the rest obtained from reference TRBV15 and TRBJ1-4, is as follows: DAMVIQNPRYQVTQFGKPVTLSCSQTLNHNVMYWYQQKSSQAPKLLFHYYDKDFNNEADTPDNFQSRRPNTSFCFLDIRSPGLGDTAMYLCATSMDRGSEKLFFGSGTQLSVL.